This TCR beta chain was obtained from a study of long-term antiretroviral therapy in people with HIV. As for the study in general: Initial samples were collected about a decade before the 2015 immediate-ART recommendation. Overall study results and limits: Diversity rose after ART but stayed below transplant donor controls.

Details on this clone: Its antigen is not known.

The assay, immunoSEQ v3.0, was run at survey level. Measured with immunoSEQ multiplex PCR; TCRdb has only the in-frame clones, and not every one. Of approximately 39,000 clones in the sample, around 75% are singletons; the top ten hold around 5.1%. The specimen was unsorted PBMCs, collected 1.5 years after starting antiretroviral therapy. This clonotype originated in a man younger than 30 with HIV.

CDR3: CASSLGLVNEQFF. Written as DNA, the CDR3 is TGTGCCAGCAGCTTAGGACTAGTCAATGAGCAGTTCTTC. The rearrangement links TRBV11-3 to TRBJ2-1, with TRBD2 as a possible D gene (6 bases). Trimming shortened V by 1 base and J by 6 bases, and 7 bases separated the two germline ends. Germline-derived CDR1 and CDR2 are SGHNT and YENEEA. CDR3 length equals 13 residues.